These 23 T cell receptor beta chains share one sample of origin, sequenced in a study of blood T cell repertoires in COVID-19. Clones were read by immunoSEQ multiplex PCR, and TCRdb kept only the in-frame ones, dropping some. The sample lists some 250,000 clones, around four fifths seen once, with approximately 1.8% in the top ten. Material for sequencing was peripheral blood. All receptors come from a man younger than 45 who had recovered from COVID-19.

This clone was counted a single time. V usage is TRBV2 and J usage is TRBJ1-3, with 8 bases that match TRBD1. J gave up 0 bases and V 7 bases, and 5 bases lay outside the gene matches. This CDR3 is built from 15 residues. Germline lookup yields CDR1 SNHLY and CDR2 FYNNEI. The DNA for the CDR3 is TGTGCCAGCACTACAGGACAGGGCTCTGGAAACACCATATATTTT. It encodes CASTTGQGSGNTIYF.

V and J are TRBV25-1 and TRBJ2-2; perhaps TRBD1 as D (5 bases). This CDR3 comprises 16 residues. Germline V CDR1 and CDR2: MGHDK, SYGVNS. V lost 3 bases to trimming and J lost 0 bases, with 11 bases between them. In DNA, the CDR3 is TGTGCCAGCAGTGACCTGGACAACACGAACACCGGGGAGCTGTTTTTT. Translating gives CASSDLDNTNTGELFF.

This chain links TRBV9 with TRBJ2-1, with 8 bases fitting TRBD1. The CDR3 spans 18 residues. With V trimmed by 3 bases and J by 1 base, 12 bases remained unmatched. Germline values: CDR1 SGDLS, CDR2 YYNGEE. CDR3 protein: CASSGRTDRERSYNEQFF. The DNA for the CDR3 is TGTGCCAGCAGCGGACGGACGGACAGGGAGAGATCCTACAATGAGCAGTTCTTC.

This chain connects TRBV19 to TRBJ2-7, with 11 bases lining up with TRBD2. The CDR3 length is 15 residues. Losses at the gene ends were 4 bases for V and 1 base for J; bases not matched to a gene: 3. The germline V gene has CDR1 LNHDA and CDR2 SQIVND (reference sequence). DNA for the CDR3: TGTGCCAGTAGTACTAGCGGGGGGACGTCCTACGAGCAGTACTTC. Its protein product is CASSTSGGTSYEQYF.

V is TRBV13 and J is TRBJ1-2; no reliable D call. Germline-derived CDR1 and CDR2 are PRHDT and FYEKMQ (reference sequence). The CDR3 extends over 12 amino acids. Trimming removed 5 bases at V and 8 bases at J, with 12 bases between. CDR3 sequence reads: CASSARSGGYTF. The CDR3, as DNA: TGTGCCAGCAGCGCCCGGTCGGGGGGCTACACCTTC.

J is TRBJ1-3 and V is TRBV3-1 (or the pseudogene TRBV3-2), with TRBD1 matching 7 bases. Germline CDR1 reads LGHDT; CDR2 reads YNNKEL (reference sequence). The CDR3 sequence is 16 residues long. V lost 3 bases and J lost 1; bases outside the gene matches: 6. CDR3 sequence: CASSHAGGGSGNTIYF. CDR3 nucleotides: TGTGCCAGCAGCCATGCAGGGGGTGGTTCTGGAAACACCATATATTTT.

J is TRBJ2-5 and V is TRBV28, with D perhaps TRBD2 (5 bases). The CDR3 covers 13 residues. Trimming took 9 bases from V and 5 from J, leaving 16 bases between them. CDR1 and CDR2 (germline): MDHEN, SYDVKM. CDR3 DNA: TGTGCCAGTAATCGGGGAATCGCCGAGACCCAGTACTTC. Translation: CASNRGIAETQYF.

The CDR3: CASSPETDWYTEAFF. CDR3 sequence (DNA): TGTGCCAGCTCACCTGAGACGGACTGGTACACTGAAGCTTTCTTT. The V call is TRBV18, the J call TRBJ1-1, with D uncertain. The CDR3 has 15 amino acids. Trimming left V 3 bases short and J 3 bases short, with 14 bases between. CDR1 and CDR2 from the germline V gene are KGHSH and LQKENI.

V and J are TRBV7-3 and TRBJ2-5; 12 nucleotides line up with TRBD2. This CDR3 is built from 17 residues. Germline V lookup: CDR1 SGHTA, CDR2 FQGTGA. V dropped 1 base and J dropped 2; count of bases not matched to a gene: 5. The CDR3 loop is CASSLNGGTSGQETQYF. The CDR3 DNA reads as TGTGCCAGCAGCTTAAATGGAGGGACTAGCGGGCAAGAGACCCAGTACTTC.

The chain couples TRBV3-1 (or the pseudogene TRBV3-2) to TRBJ1-4, with 11 bases lining up with TRBD1. Germline lookup yields CDR1 LGHDT and CDR2 YNNKEL (reference sequence). The junction had 6 bases not matched to a gene; V was cut back by 4 bases and J by 5 bases. The CDR3 is 16 amino acids. CDR3 sequence (DNA): TGTGCCAGCAGCCTACCGGGGGACAGGGGGAATGAAAAACTGTTTTTT. Its translation is CASSLPGDRGNEKLFF.

The chain employs TRBV7-8 and TRBJ1-6; D ambiguous. The germline gives CDR1 SGHVS, CDR2 FQNEAQ. This CDR3 has 17 residues. The V end lost 5 bases, the J end lost 7 bases, and 21 bases lay between the germline ends. The CDR3 DNA follows: TGTGCCAGCAGCCGAGGGCCCCCCGGGAGAAGCAATTCACCCCTCCACTTT. This encodes CASSRGPPGRSNSPLHF.

The CDR3 bases are TGTGCCAGCAGCGGGTCGAGGGGGTATAACGAGCAGTACTTC. Translated: CASSGSRGYNEQYF. The chain joins TRBV4-2 to TRBJ2-7; perhaps TRBD1 as D (6 bases). The CDR3 consists of 14 residues. Trimming took 5 bases from V and 5 from J, leaving 16 bases between them. Looked up from germline, CDR1 is LGHNA and CDR2 is YNFKEQ.

The chain couples TRBV5-1 to TRBJ2-3; D possibly corresponds to TRBD2 (5 bases). Germline CDR1 SGHRS, CDR2 YFSETQ. The CDR3 runs 15 residues. V shed 2 bases and J shed 2 bases, with 12 bases lying between them. The DNA of the CDR3 is TGCGCCAGCAGCTTTGGTTGGCGGGTCACAGATACGCAGTATTTT. It codes for CASSFGWRVTDTQYF.

The chain carries TRBV3-1 (or the pseudogene TRBV3-2) and TRBJ1-6, with TRBD1 as a possible D gene (6 bases). The germline V and J ends were trimmed by 0 bases and 3 bases, with 9 bases remaining between them. The germline CDR1 and CDR2 sequences are LGHDT and YNNKEL (reference sequence). This CDR3 comprises 16 residues. CDR3 protein: CASSQEGANYNSPLHF. As DNA, the CDR3 is TGTGCCAGCAGCCAAGAGGGGGCGAACTATAATTCACCCCTCCACTTT.

J is TRBJ2-1 and V is TRBV29-1; TRBD2 aligns across 15 bases. Germline V gene lookup returns CDR1 SQVTM and CDR2 ANQGSEA. The CDR3 has 18 amino acids. J gave up 12 bases and V 4 bases, and 19 bases lay outside the gene matches. The DNA of the CDR3 is TGCAGCGTTGGCAACGATGTGGGACAGGGACTAGCGGGGGGCGGGCAGTTCTTC. This gives the protein CSVGNDVGQGLAGGGQFF.

This clone was seen only once. The rearrangement uses TRBV4-1 and TRBJ2-7; tentatively, D is TRBD1 (7 bases). The CDR3 covers 16 residues. V shed 2 bases and J shed 5 bases, with 19 bases lying between them. Germline values: CDR1 MGHRA, CDR2 YSYEKL. The DNA for the CDR3 is TGCGCCAGCAGCCAATTGGAGGGACAGTTGTTTGACGAGCAGTACTTC. This sequence encodes CASSQLEGQLFDEQYF.

This clone is a singleton in its sample. The chain is built from TRBV28 and TRBJ2-3; D perhaps matches TRBD1 (5 bases). The CDR3 spans 14 residues. Trimming left V 6 bases short and J 2 bases short, with 12 bases between. Germline CDR1 and CDR2: MDHEN and SYDVKM. The DNA for the CDR3 is TGTGCCAGCAGAAATGGGGCGGTCACAGATACGCAGTATTTT. As protein: CASRNGAVTDTQYF.

This clone was recorded only once. This rearrangement joins TRBV2 to TRBJ1-5; D ambiguous. V dropped 6 bases and J dropped 0 bases, with 6 bases sitting between them. Germline V gives CDR1 SNHLY, CDR2 FYNNEI. The CDR3 has 13 residues. CDR3 DNA: TGTGCCAGCAGGTTACTTAGCAATCAGCCCCAGCATTTT. Protein: CASRLLSNQPQHF.

V and J are TRBV6-5 and TRBJ1-1; D remains ambiguous. Looked up from germline, CDR1 is MNHEY and CDR2 is SVGAGI. Trimming took off 7 bases at V and 1 base at J, with 10 bases between the two ends. CDR3 length: 13 amino acids. CDR3 protein: CASKLRENTEAFF. The CDR3, as DNA: TGTGCCAGCAAGCTTCGGGAGAACACTGAAGCTTTCTTT.

J is TRBJ1-6 and V is TRBV6-5; D gene uncertain. This CDR3 is 16 amino acids long. V lost 1 base and J lost 7, with 14 bases in between. Per germline, CDR1 MNHEY and CDR2 SVGAGI. This CDR3 reads CASSYWRAKSNSPLHF. CDR3 nucleotides: TGTGCCAGCAGTTACTGGCGGGCAAAATCGAATTCACCCCTCCACTTT.

V usage is TRBV11-2 and J usage is TRBJ1-2; TRBD1 agrees at 7 bases. The CDR3 covers 13 residues. In germline, CDR1 is SGHAT, CDR2 FQNNGV. The ends lost 6 bases at V and 7 bases at J; junction bases unmatched: 8. CDR3: CASRPITGAGYTF. In DNA form, the CDR3 reads TGTGCCAGCAGACCTATTACAGGGGCTGGCTACACCTTC.

This rearrangement joins TRBV4-1 to TRBJ2-7, with D possibly TRBD2 on 6 matching bases. The CDR3 spans 16 residues. Germline V gene sequence: CDR1 MGHRA, CDR2 YSYEKL. Deletions cut 0 bases from V and 4 bases from J, with 16 bases between. CDR3 loop: CASSQDLAGFIYEQYF. The CDR3 coding sequence is TGCGCCAGCAGCCAAGATTTGGCGGGGTTTATTTACGAGCAGTACTTC.

The V call is TRBV18, the J call TRBJ1-1; 7 bases agree with TRBD1. The CDR3 has 16 residues. V was pared by 0 bases and J by 4 bases, with 8 bases of the junction left unmatched. Germline V gene sequence: CDR1 KGHSH, CDR2 LQKENI. CDR3 sequence: CASSPPIRGSFTEAFF. For the CDR3, the DNA is TGTGCCAGCTCACCACCGATCAGGGGGAGCTTCACTGAAGCTTTCTTT.